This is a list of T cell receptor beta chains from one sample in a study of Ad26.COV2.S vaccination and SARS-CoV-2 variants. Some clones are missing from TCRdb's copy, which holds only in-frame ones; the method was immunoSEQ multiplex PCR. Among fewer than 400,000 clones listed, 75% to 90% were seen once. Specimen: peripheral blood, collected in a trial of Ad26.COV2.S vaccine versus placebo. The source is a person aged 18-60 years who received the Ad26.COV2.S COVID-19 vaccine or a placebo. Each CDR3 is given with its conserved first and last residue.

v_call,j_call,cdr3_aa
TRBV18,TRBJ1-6,CASSRLDNSPLHF
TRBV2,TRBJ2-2,CASSEDVGIDTGELFF
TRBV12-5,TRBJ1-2,CASGAGTGGYGYTF
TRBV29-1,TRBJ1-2,CSVERQGARGYTF
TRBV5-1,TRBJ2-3,CASSLDRQAITDTQYF
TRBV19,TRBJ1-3,CASRVAGAGNTIYF
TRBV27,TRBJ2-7,CASSRSGTGGSYEQYF
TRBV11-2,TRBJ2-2,CASSSSTGGLFLGTGELFF
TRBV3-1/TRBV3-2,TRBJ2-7,CASSQGRVALEQYF
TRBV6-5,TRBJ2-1,CASSDTGGVFNEQFF
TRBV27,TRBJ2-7,CASSALDRRASEQYF
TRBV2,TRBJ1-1,CASSYDRNTEAFF
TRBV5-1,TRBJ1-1,CASSLWGMNTEAFF
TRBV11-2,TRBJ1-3,CASRGQVISGNTIYF
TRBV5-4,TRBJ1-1,CASSPTGGRTEAFF
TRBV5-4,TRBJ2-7,CASRSSGGAEYEQYF
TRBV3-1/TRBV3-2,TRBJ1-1,CASSQDLGRGNTEAFF
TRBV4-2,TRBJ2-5,CASSQGGQGETQYF
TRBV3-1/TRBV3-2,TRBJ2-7,CASSRGTGGTYEQYF
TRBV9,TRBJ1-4,CASSVVSRGELFF
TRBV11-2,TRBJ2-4,CASSLVGGGQNIQYF
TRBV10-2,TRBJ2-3,CASSESTSGGTDTQYF
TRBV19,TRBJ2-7,CASSMMIGTYEQYF
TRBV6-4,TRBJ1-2,CASSDSRGYGYTF
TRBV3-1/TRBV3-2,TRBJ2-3,CASSPRQVGGDTQYF
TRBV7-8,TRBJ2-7,CASSLMVAGPSYEQYF
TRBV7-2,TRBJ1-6,CASSLHSSYNSPLHF
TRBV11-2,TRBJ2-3,CASSLRGAGGNLDTQYF
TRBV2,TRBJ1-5,CASSEYGGPQHF
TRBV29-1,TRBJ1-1,CSVGREDTEAFF
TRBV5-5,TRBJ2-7,CASSLAWGGEQYF
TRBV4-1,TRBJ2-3,CASSHLRGFDTDTQYF
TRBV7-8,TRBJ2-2,CASSLVGGTGELFF
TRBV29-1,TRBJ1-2,CSVGEEGRRKGYTF
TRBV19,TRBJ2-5,CASSMRAGGRETQYF
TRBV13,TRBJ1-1,CASSLKQGYTEAFF
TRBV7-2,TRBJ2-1,CASSLSLAGGHGEFF
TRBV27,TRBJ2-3,CASSFLRQTDTQYF
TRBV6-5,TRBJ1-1,CASREGGYPEAFF